Sequencing of this TCR beta chain was carried out in a study of T cell repertoires in enteric fever listed by TCRdb under 2018. Regarding the study in general: The Salmonella-specific repertoire of circulating effector CD4+ T cells was reconstructed from volunteers who had been experimentally challenged with Salmonella Typhi or Paratyphi A. Circulating effector CD4+ T cells responding to Salmonella infection were identified by mass cytometry. T cells were stained, including ex vivo, with tetramers loaded with CdtB(105-125) peptide variants (SP110Y, ST110H). In the study, T cell receptor sequencing was integrated with live fluorescence barcoding, mass cytometry and unbiased single-cell cloning.

This clonotype was detected only a few times. Its antigen is not yet known. Base quality data are lacking; no much larger clone is found one base away. The data were produced on an Illumina MiSeq. The public reads were reprocessed in TCRdb via fastp at Q25 and MiXCR, keeping in-frame beta chains. All rows with the same CDR3 protein become a single entry with the most common DNA and genes. The sample profile shows under 2,000 distinct CDR3 sequences; approximately 39% of them were found once. The ten top clones hold around a sixth of the sample. Overall results and qualifications from the work: Cross-reactive responses against distantly related Salmonella serovars, as well as clones recognizing antigens unique to S. Typhi or S. Paratyphi A, were included among the expanded clonotypes. Single amino acid differences in the immunodominant proteins CdtB and PhoN appeared to drive the accumulation of T cells that did not cross-react between serovars. S. Typhi- and S. Paratyphi A-specific immunodominant T cell antigens were identified as HlyE and CdtB, respectively.

This TCR was sampled from a human donor with Salmonella enteric fever, either typhoid or paratyphoid (not recorded which). Sequenced sample: CCR7- CD38- CD4+ T cells from PBMCs.

The DNA sequence reads TGCGCCAGCAGCTCCACCGCGGGGACAACTAATGAAAAACTGTTTTTT. This encodes CASSSTAGTTNEKLFF. The V gene is TRBV5-1 and the J gene is TRBJ1-4, with the D gene too uncertain to name. There are 16 amino acids in the CDR3, from cysteine to phenylalanine inclusive. The only DNA kept is the CDR3, 48 bases in frame from the first base. The germline V gene sets CDR1 to SGHRS and CDR2 to YFSETQ. V loses 3 bases of germline sequence and J loses 0 bases, and the interval between the two ends is 12 bases.